The 25 T cell receptor beta chains presented below share a single source sample, sequenced in a study of shared clonotypes between healthy human individuals. The data were produced by immunoSEQ multiplex PCR, yet TCRdb's version contains in-frame clones alone and is incomplete. The data contain over 400,000 clones, roughly 80% of them singletons. The sample was PBMCs. These receptors all stem from a woman in her thirties or forties in good health. Some clones in this sample may be carry-over from other donors' samples.

This clone was recorded once. This sequence joins TRBV2 and TRBJ2-5; 7 nucleotides match TRBD1. The CDR3 loop spans 14 amino acids. V dropped 2 bases and J dropped 5; count of bases not matched to a gene: 5. Germline V lookup: CDR1 SNHLY, CDR2 FYNNEI. This chain's CDR3 is CASSERGLFETQYF. CDR3 bases: TGTGCCAGCAGTGAAAGGGGGCTCTTTGAGACCCAGTACTTC.

V is TRBV25-1 and J is TRBJ1-1; D may be TRBD1 (6 bases). Germline CDR1 is MGHDK and CDR2 is SYGVNS. This CDR3 has 13 amino acids. V was clipped by 8 bases and J by 5 bases, with 15 bases between them. The CDR3 here is CASQPRGETEAFF. The CDR3 DNA reads as TGTGCCAGCCAACCCAGGGGCGAAACTGAAGCTTTCTTT.

The V gene is TRBV27, the J gene TRBJ2-2, with D maybe TRBD1 (5 bases). This CDR3 has 17 residues. Germline-derived CDR1 and CDR2 are MNHEY and SMNVEV (reference sequence). Trimming took off 2 bases at V and 4 bases at J, with 17 bases between the two ends. The CDR3 sequence: CASSLTPPRQPTGELFF. The CDR3 bases are TGTGCCAGCAGTTTAACCCCTCCCAGACAGCCCACCGGGGAGCTGTTTTTT.

This clone occurred once. This CDR3 is also generated by other DNA sequences in the sample. The chain couples TRBV5-1 to TRBJ2-7; 9 nucleotides align to TRBD2. V lost 0 bases, J lost 3 bases, and 4 bases stayed unmatched. The germline V gene encodes CDR1 SGHRS and CDR2 YFSETQ. This CDR3 contains 15 residues. CDR3 loop: CASSLAGSGSYEQYF. The DNA of the CDR3 is TGCGCCAGCAGCTTGGCTGGTAGCGGGAGCTACGAGCAGTACTTC.

This clone was seen only a few times. This likely reflects a read error, since a far larger clone is one base away. The same CDR3 also results from other DNA sequences found in this sample. The chain carries TRBV4-1 and TRBJ2-7; tentative D call: TRBD2 (5 bases). This CDR3 comprises 15 residues. Per germline, CDR1 MGHRA and CDR2 YSYEKL. This CDR3 is CASSQAAVGGYEQYF. The CDR3 region has the DNA TGCGCCAGTAGCCAAGCGGCCGTAGGCGGCTACGAGCAGTACTTC.

Remarks on this clone: The junction and the germline gene differ at one end; a read error may be behind it. This rearrangement joins TRBV19 to TRBJ2-4; 8 bases agree with TRBD1. Germline assignment: CDR1 LNHDA and CDR2 SQIVND (reference sequence). This CDR3 is 11 amino acids long. The CDR3 DNA reads TGTGCCAGTAGTTACTCGGACAGGGTGGACTTC. Translating gives CASSYSDRVDF.

A note on this clone: Other DNA sequences from this sample encode an identical CDR3 as well. V gene TRBV7-2 combines with J gene TRBJ1-5; the D is unclear. The CDR3 length is 14 residues. Germline CDR1 reads SGHTA; CDR2 reads FQGNSA. V was clipped by 1 base and J by 4 bases, with 8 bases between them. CDR3 in amino acids: CASSLVPGNQPQHF. The CDR3 nucleotides read TGTGCCAGCAGCTTAGTTCCGGGGAATCAGCCCCAGCATTTT.

The CDR3: CAGRGGREAEQFF. The DNA for the CDR3 is TGTGCCGGAAGGGGCGGGAGAGAGGCTGAGCAGTTCTTC. V and J are TRBV2 and TRBJ2-1; TRBD2 matches at 7 bases. This CDR3 contains 13 residues. Germline V gene lookup returns CDR1 SNHLY and CDR2 FYNNEI. The trim removed 11 bases at V and 9 bases at J, leaving 13 bases unmatched.

J is TRBJ2-2 and V is TRBV6-1; 7 bases align to TRBD2. The germline gives CDR1 MNHNS, CDR2 SASEGT. J was trimmed by 4 bases and V by 4 bases; bases with no gene match: 3. This CDR3 region has 14 residues. CDR3 sequence (DNA): TGTGCCAGCAGTGTTGCGGGAGTCACCGGGGAGCTGTTTTTT. It is translated as CASSVAGVTGELFF.

For this clone: This is likely an artifact of a read error, given a far larger clone one base away. The V and J genes are TRBV2 and TRBJ1-1; D gene ambiguous. Per germline, CDR1 SNHLY and CDR2 FYNNEI. There are 13 residues in the CDR3. CDR3 nucleotides: TGTGCCGGCAGTGAACTACCGAACACTGAAGCTTTCTTT. Translation gives CAGSELPNTEAFF.

The genes are TRBV11-2 and TRBJ2-7, with a possible D match to TRBD2 (5 bases). The CDR3 sequence is 14 residues long. Germline values: CDR1 SGHAT, CDR2 FQNNGV. Trimming took 3 bases from V and 2 from J, leaving 11 bases between them. CDR3 residues: CASSFGTGTYEQYF. CDR3 DNA sequence: TGTGCCAGCAGCTTTGGAACGGGAACCTACGAGCAGTACTTC.

J is TRBJ1-1 and V is TRBV6-5; a possible D gene is TRBD1 (5 bases). The CDR3 loop spans 15 amino acids. The germline V gene has CDR1 MNHEY and CDR2 SVGAGI. Deletions cut 2 bases from V and 0 bases from J, with 10 bases between. CDR3 bases: TGTGCCAGCAGTTACACCGGGGGTTTGAACACTGAAGCTTTCTTT. This translates into CASSYTGGLNTEAFF.

This clone was observed a handful of times. The rearrangement joins TRBV28 to TRBJ2-5; 8 positions match TRBD2. This CDR3 region has 14 residues. The germline CDR1 and CDR2 sequences are MDHEN and SYDVKM. With 4 bases clipped from V and 4 bases from J, the junction kept 5 bases outside the gene matches. The CDR3 DNA is TGTGCCAGCAGTTCGGGAGGGAGCGGAGAGACCCAGTACTTC. Translated, it gives CASSSGGSGETQYF.

This clone was detected a few times. A far more abundant clone sits one base away, making this likely a read error. The rearrangement joins TRBV10-3 to TRBJ1-1, with D perhaps TRBD1 (6 bases). CDR3 length: 12 amino acids. V lost 10 bases and J lost 6, with 15 bases in between. Germline CDR1 ENHRY, CDR2 SYGVKD. The DNA for the CDR3 is TGTGCCAGCCAGGGGCTAACCCCTGAAGCTTTCTTT. It codes for CASQGLTPEAFF.

This clone was seen only once. This sequence joins TRBV4-1 and TRBJ2-1; D gene uncertain. The germline V gene has CDR1 MGHRA and CDR2 YSYEKL. This CDR3 spans 12 amino acids. The germline V and J ends were trimmed by 1 base and 5 bases, with 3 bases remaining between them. The CDR3 DNA sequence: TGCGCCAGCAGCCAAGGAAACAATGAGCAGTTCTTC. It encodes CASSQGNNEQFF.

The table lists this clone with a few counts. This chain links TRBV19 with TRBJ1-2; D ambiguous. The CDR3 extends over 12 amino acids. V lost 4 bases, J lost 4 bases, and 7 bases lay in between. CDR1 is LNHDA and CDR2 is SQIVND in the germline V gene (reference sequence). The CDR3 loop reads CASSREIYGYTF. CDR3 coding DNA: TGTGCCAGTAGTAGAGAGATCTATGGCTACACCTTC.

The chain has TRBV11-2 and TRBJ1-2, with D hard to call. The germline V gene encodes CDR1 SGHAT and CDR2 FQNNGV. The V gene lost 6 bases and the J gene lost 6 bases, with 20 bases spanning the gap. The CDR3 contains 15 residues. The CDR3 DNA sequence: TGTGCCAGCAGTCGGAGCCCCGCCGGGAGAGATGGCTACACCTTC. Translation: CASSRSPAGRDGYTF.

This clone occurred once. The CDR3 nucleotides are TGTGCCATCAGTGAGTCCCTGGTAGCGCAGTACTTC. Its protein is CAISESLVAQYF. The genes are TRBV10-3 and TRBJ2-7, with D uncertain. CDR3 length equals 12 residues. V was cut by 0 bases and J by 9 bases, with 9 bases left in between. Germline V CDR1 and CDR2: ENHRY, SYGVKD.

Of note for this clone: At one of its ends the junction is not consistent with the germline gene, which may arise from a read error. The chain has TRBV30 and TRBJ2-2, with D possibly being TRBD1 or TRBD2 (6 bases each). CDR1 and CDR2 from the germline V gene are GTSNPN and SVGIG (reference sequence). CDR3 length equals 15 residues. The CDR3 reads CAWRSAGEDTGELPF. Here the CDR3 DNA reads TGTGCCTGGAGGAGTGCAGGGGAGGATACCGGGGAGCTGCCTTTT. The full variable domain, with the rest looked up from reference TRBV30 and TRBJ2-2, is SQTIHQWPATLVQPVGSPLSLECTVEGTSNPNLYWYRQAAGRGLQLLFYSVGIGQISSEVPQNLSASRPQDRQFILSSKKLLLSDSGFYLCAWRSAGEDTGELPFGEGSRLTVL.

The V and J genes are TRBV2 and TRBJ2-2, with no clear D. The CDR3 length is 12 residues. Germline CDR1 reads SNHLY; CDR2 reads FYNNEI. The V and J ends lost 6 bases and 6 bases respectively, with 8 bases between them. This chain's CDR3 is CASRPLSGELFF. The CDR3 nucleotides read TGTGCCAGCAGGCCCCTTTCCGGGGAGCTGTTTTTT. Together with reference TRBV2 and TRBJ2-2, the CDR3 gives the full variable domain: EPEVTQTPSHQVTQMGQEVILRCVPISNHLYFYWYRQILGQKVEFLVSFYNNEISEKSEIFDDQFSVERPDGSNFTLKIRSTKLEDSAMYFCASRPLSGELFFGEGSRLTVL.

The chain's CDR3 is CATGTSGSQETQYF. The CDR3 DNA reads TGTGCCACCGGGACTAGCGGGAGTCAAGAGACCCAGTACTTC. The chain carries TRBV7-9 and TRBJ2-5; 14 bases are shared with TRBD2. Germline CDR1 is SEHNR and CDR2 is FQNEAQ (reference sequence). The junction had 3 bases not matched to a gene; V was cut back by 10 bases and J by 2 bases. CDR3 length equals 14 residues.

On this clone: The junction departs from germline at one end; a sequencing error may be responsible. The chain combines TRBV11-3 with TRBJ2-1, with D tentatively TRBD1 or TRBD2 (5 bases each). This CDR3 has 15 residues. CDR1 SGHNT and CDR2 YENEEA come from the germline V gene. Written as DNA, the CDR3 is TGTGCCAGCGGCTACCCCGGGACCGCTTACAGTGAGCAGTTCTTC. Translating gives CASGYPGTAYSEQFF.

This clone showed up just a few times. The chain joins TRBV6-6 to TRBJ1-2, with D possibly being TRBD1 (5 bases). With 5 bases removed from V and 6 bases from J, the gap between germline ends came to 16 bases. The CDR3 sequence is 14 residues long. Germline values: CDR1 MNHNY, CDR2 SVGAGI (reference sequence). CDR3 sequence: CASSPPGAGHGYTF. DNA of the CDR3: TGTGCCAGCAGTCCGCCTGGGGCAGGGCATGGCTACACCTTC.

On this clone: One junction end does not reproduce the germline sequence, and a read error may be involved. The chain employs TRBV30 and TRBJ1-2; D not certain. From germline, CDR1 is GTSNPN and CDR2 SVGIG (reference sequence). This CDR3 region has 11 residues. The CDR3 region has the DNA TGTGCCTTGAGTTCTCCCGTGGACTACACCTTC. Its translation is CALSSPVDYTF.

The gene calls are TRBV9 and TRBJ2-3; 12 positions agree with TRBD2. Germline trimming cut 3 bases from V and 3 bases from J; bases unmatched to any gene: 5. The CDR3 covers 16 residues. Germline CDR1 and CDR2: SGDLS and YYNGEE. CDR3 amino acids: CASSAHGTSGTDTQYF. The CDR3, as DNA: TGTGCCAGCAGCGCCCATGGGACTAGCGGGACAGATACGCAGTATTTT. Variable domain in full (rest from reference TRBV9 and TRBJ2-3): DSGVTQTPKHLITATGQRVTLRCSPRSGDLSVYWYQQSLDQGLQFLIQYYNGEERAKGNILERFSAQQFPDLHSELNLSSLELGDSALYFCASSAHGTSGTDTQYFGPGTRLTVL.